This TCR beta chain comes out of a study of vaccination effects on CD4 cells after COVID-19. As for the study in general: Every well got around 2 million PBMC, which were grown with around 10 IU/ml IL-2 and roughly 10 ug/ml peptides.

The V gene lost 2 bases and the J gene lost 5 bases, with 11 bases spanning the gap. The CDR3 length is 14 residues. Germline V gene data show CDR1 as KGHDR and CDR2 as SFDVKD. The protocol was immunoSEQ multiplex PCR, while the TCRdb copy is restricted to in-frame clones and leaves out a portion. The sample consists of over 65,000 clones, roughly three quarters of them appearing once. Points from the study as a whole: Pronounced clonal contraction occurred in clones induced by infection and by vaccine late after vaccination.

Having been cultured for roughly 10 days, the cells underwent CD4+ T cell isolation. Vaccinated recipients, who were negative for nucleocapsid antibodies, had no history of SARS-CoV-2 infection. The authors replaced half the medium with IL-2 medium on days 3 and 7. Notes on this clone: As yet, its antigen is unknown.

The sequence was collected from a human donor who received a COVID-19 vaccine. The chain recombines TRBV24-1 with TRBJ2-5; D gene uncertain. The input for sequencing was CD4+ T cells from PBMCs cultured without peptide, taken before COVID-19 vaccination. CDR3 DNA: TGTGCCACCAGTGATTCCGTTTCGTCGGAGACCCAGTACTTC. Translation: CATSDSVSSETQYF.